This passage covers 20 T cell receptor beta chains from one sample sequenced in a study of T cells in Graves' hyperthyroidism and ophthalmopathy. Researchers took RNA transcripts and amplified the TCR beta CDR3 regions from them. HTBI primers were used for first-round RT-PCR of the TCR CDR3. From the multiplex PCR reads, TCRdb called clonotypes with MiXCR, one entry per CDR3 protein. The top ten hold roughly 3.3% of the sample, which has roughly 650,000 distinct CDR3 sequences, more than 15% seen once. The sequencing input was blood. The receptors derive from a woman aged 40 to 50 with Graves' ophthalmopathy.

Ten or more counts support this clonotype. The rearrangement uses TRBV3-1 and TRBJ2-5; D remains unclear. Germline CDR1 reads LGHDT; CDR2 reads YNNKEL (reference sequence). The V and J ends lost 1 base and 7 bases respectively, with 10 bases between them. The CDR3 runs 13 residues. This chain's CDR3 is CASSQVEKRTQYF. For the CDR3, the DNA is TGTGCCAGCAGCCAAGTGGAAAAGAGGACCCAGTACTTC.

The chain employs TRBV5-1 and TRBJ1-1; D not resolved. CDR1 is SGHRS, CDR2 YFSETQ, per germline. This CDR3 region has 13 residues. The V and J ends lost 3 bases and 3 bases respectively, with 9 bases between them. Here the CDR3 DNA reads TGCGCCAGCAGCTCAGCAGAGTACACTGAAGCTTTCTTT. Encoded protein: CASSSAEYTEAFF. Variable domain in full (rest from reference TRBV5-1 and TRBJ1-1): KAGVTQTPRYLIKTRGQQVTLSCSPISGHRSVSWYQQTPGQGLQFLFEYFSETQRNKGNFPGRFSGRQFSNSRSEMNVSTLELGDSALYLCASSSAEYTEAFFGQGTRLTVV.

CDR3 nucleotide sequence: TGTGCCAGCAGCGTTACTGTAACTAGCGGGAGTACGGGGGAGCTGTTTTTT. Residues: CASSVTVTSGSTGELFF. V and J are TRBV7-9 and TRBJ2-2; 11 positions agree with TRBD2. The CDR3 contains 17 residues. Trimming at V came to 5 bases and at J to 8 bases, leaving 13 bases not matched to a gene. Germline CDR1 is SEHNR and CDR2 is FQNEAQ (reference sequence).

This chain joins TRBV7-9 and TRBJ1-1, with no clear D. Looked up from germline, CDR1 is SEHNR and CDR2 is FQNEAQ (reference sequence). CDR3 length: 14 residues. The V and J ends lost 5 bases and 2 bases respectively, with 12 bases between them. The DNA of the CDR3 is TGTGCCAGCAGCCCAAGGGCAGAAAACACTGAAGCTTTCTTT. Amino acid sequence: CASSPRAENTEAFF.

The chain links TRBV7-3 to TRBJ2-3; TRBD2 matches at 9 bases. From germline, CDR1 is SGHTA and CDR2 FQGTGA. V shed 4 bases, J shed 2 bases, and the junction held 4 bases outside the gene matches. This CDR3 region has 15 residues. The CDR3 DNA reads TGTGCCAGCAGCTCTAGCGGGGACTACACAGATACGCAGTATTTT. Protein: CASSSSGDYTDTQYF.

The CDR3 protein is CASSQGAASYNEQFF. The CDR3 DNA is TGCGCCAGCTCCCAAGGGGCTGCGTCCTACAATGAGCAGTTCTTC. The chain couples TRBV5-1 to TRBJ2-1, with a tentative D call TRBD1 (5 bases). The CDR3 has 15 amino acids. Per the germline V gene, CDR1 is SGHRS and CDR2 is YFSETQ. V gave up 7 bases and J gave up 1 base, with 15 bases separating them.

This clonotype was counted at least ten times. The V call is TRBV2, the J call TRBJ2-7; D is undetermined. The CDR3 runs to 13 residues. Looked up from germline, CDR1 is SNHLY and CDR2 is FYNNEI. V was trimmed by 4 bases and J by 7 bases, leaving 14 bases between them. The CDR3 DNA sequence: TGTGCCAGCAGTGCGAACGGTTCGTGGGAGCAGTACTTC. Its translation is CASSANGSWEQYF.

As concerns this clonotype: Since a much larger clone is just one base distant, this may be a read error. The genes are TRBV7-3 and TRBJ2-1, with D uncertain. Trimming shortened V by 1 base and J by 10 bases, and 11 bases separated the two germline ends. This CDR3 is built from 13 residues. Germline V gene sequence: CDR1 SGHTA, CDR2 FQGTGA. In nucleotides, the CDR3 is TGTGCCAGCAGCTTAAACCTGGGGTACGAGCAGTTCTTC. Translated, it gives CASSLNLGYEQFF.

The chain uses TRBV10-3 and TRBJ1-4, with D uncertain. This CDR3 contains 13 residues. The germline V and J ends were trimmed by 11 bases and 4 bases, with 14 bases remaining between them. Germline CDR1 and CDR2: ENHRY and SYGVKD. The CDR3 nucleotides are TGTGCCGCCCAGAGGACGGGTAATGAAAAACTGTTTTTT. It specifies CAAQRTGNEKLFF.

CDR3 region: CASSQGPWGSNQPQHF. DNA of the CDR3: TGCGCCAGCAGCCAAGGCCCCTGGGGAAGCAATCAGCCCCAGCATTTT. V gene TRBV4-1 combines with J gene TRBJ1-5; D gene uncertain. The CDR3 consists of 16 residues. V was pared by 1 base and J by 1 base, with 11 bases between. From germline, CDR1 is MGHRA and CDR2 YSYEKL.

CDR3 region: CASSLDRAFQETQYF. DNA of the CDR3: TGCGCCAGCAGCTTAGACAGGGCCTTTCAAGAGACCCAGTACTTC. This chain connects TRBV5-1 to TRBJ2-5; 7 bases align to TRBD1. CDR1 is SGHRS, CDR2 YFSETQ, per germline. The trim removed 2 bases at V and 2 bases at J, leaving 6 bases unmatched. This CDR3 is built from 15 residues.

This clonotype was counted ten times or more. The V gene is TRBV6-1, the J gene TRBJ1-6, with 7 bases lining up with TRBD1. V dropped 5 bases and J dropped 10; count of bases not matched to a gene: 8. Germline CDR1 MNHNS, CDR2 SASEGT. The CDR3 is 14 amino acids. CDR3: CASSPDRVKSPLHF. The CDR3 bases are TGTGCCAGCAGTCCCGACAGGGTTAAATCACCCCTCCACTTT.

This clonotype showed up many times. The V call is TRBV6-4, the J call TRBJ2-3; 7 bases are a match to TRBD2. The CDR3 covers 16 residues. From germline, CDR1 is MRHNA and CDR2 SNTAGT. V shed 0 bases and J 1 base; nucleotides not matched to a gene: 4. As DNA, the CDR3 is TGTGCCAGCAGTGACTCGGCTAGCGGAGGCACAGATACGCAGTATTTT. This gives the protein CASSDSASGGTDTQYF.

In its sample, this clonotype was seen a few times. The chain is built from TRBV3-1 and TRBJ1-1; 7 positions match TRBD1. Per germline, CDR1 LGHDT and CDR2 YNNKEL (reference sequence). The CDR3 is made up of 17 amino acids. The junction had 12 bases not matched to a gene; V was cut back by 0 bases and J by 5 bases. The CDR3 nucleotides are TGTGCCAGCAGCCAAGATCAGGGGGTAGGGCTAAGGACTGAAGCTTTCTTT. Its translation is CASSQDQGVGLRTEAFF.

This clonotype was seen only a few times. The chain recombines TRBV7-8 with TRBJ2-3, with 11 bases that match TRBD2. The CDR3 runs 15 residues. CDR1 and CDR2 (germline): SGHVS, FQNEAQ. The trim removed 7 bases at V and 4 bases at J, leaving 7 bases unmatched. The CDR3 is CASISLAGGPDTQYF. The CDR3 nucleotides read TGTGCCAGCATTTCTTTAGCGGGAGGGCCAGATACGCAGTATTTT.

Ten or more counts support this clonotype. V usage is TRBV20-1 and J usage is TRBJ1-2; no clear D. Trimming took off 5 bases at V and 6 bases at J, with 16 bases between the two ends. CDR3 length equals 13 residues. Germline-derived CDR1 and CDR2 are DFQATT and SNEGSKA (reference sequence). CDR3 sequence reads: CSAVREAGHGYTF. The CDR3 nucleotides read TGCAGTGCTGTCCGCGAGGCAGGACATGGCTACACCTTC.

This chain uses TRBV28 with TRBJ1-2, with D tentatively TRBD1 (6 bases). Trimming removed 10 bases at V and 3 bases at J, with 12 bases between. CDR1 is MDHEN and CDR2 is SYDVKM in the germline V gene. CDR3 length: 12 residues. The DNA of the CDR3 is TGTGCCACCAGGGCAGGGGACTATGGCTACACCTTC. It codes for CATRAGDYGYTF.

The CDR3 nucleotides are TGTGCCAGCAGTTACGCAACAGGGAATGGCTACACCTTC. It specifies CASSYATGNGYTF. This rearrangement joins TRBV6-5 to TRBJ1-2; TRBD1 might be the D (6 bases). The CDR3 has 13 residues. Germline V gene lookup returns CDR1 MNHEY and CDR2 SVGAGI. Trimming shortened V by 2 bases and J by 6 bases, and 10 bases separated the two germline ends.

In its sample, this clonotype was seen a few times. This rearrangement joins TRBV9 to TRBJ1-1, with TRBD1 matching 7 bases. V was clipped by 0 bases and J by 6 bases; unmatched bases: 8. Germline V gene data show CDR1 as SGDLS and CDR2 as YYNGEE. CDR3 size: 15 residues. CDR3 loop: CASSVVGDSRAEAFF. DNA for the CDR3: TGTGCCAGCAGCGTAGTCGGGGACAGTCGGGCTGAAGCTTTCTTT.

This clonotype was seen repeatedly, ten times or more. This chain joins TRBV2 and TRBJ1-1; D not certain. The CDR3 extends over 13 amino acids. The V gene lost 4 bases and the J gene lost 1 base, with 7 bases spanning the gap. CDR1 is SNHLY and CDR2 is FYNNEI in the germline V gene. CDR3 nucleotides: TGTGCCAGCAGTGTTTCGGAGAACACTGAAGCTTTCTTT. Translation gives CASSVSENTEAFF.